The clone carrying this T cell receptor (beta chain) was seen a few times. Antigen unknown. As part of library construction, unique molecular identifiers were attached to individual cDNA molecules. TCRdb passed the 5' RACE reads through MiXCR, listing each CDR3 protein once. This sample has some 120,000 distinct CDR3 sequences, with just under 15% found just once. This record comes from a study of early T cells in non-severe SARS-CoV-2 infection. The wider study: It was bulk RNA from unsorted whole blood that was sequenced, and the chains were unpaired. Study-wide results and limits: Anti-spike CD8 responses were favored by VDJdb matching, which missed private and CD4 specificities.

The sequenced material came from whole blood. The receptor's source is an adult who was a healthcare worker with PCR-confirmed SARS-CoV-2 infection or an uninfected control (not recorded which).

The CDR3 bases are TGCAGTGCTAGTGAAGGGGATCGCTCCTATAATTCACCCCTCCACTTT. Translation gives CSASEGDRSYNSPLHF. This chain links TRBV20-1 with TRBJ1-6; a possible D gene is TRBD1 (5 bases). Trimming took 3 bases from V and 0 from J, leaving 12 bases between them. Germline CDR1 is DFQATT and CDR2 is SNEGSKA (reference sequence). The length of the CDR3 is 16 residues.